The clone carrying this TCR beta chain was observed many times. What it binds is not known. The read ends 3 residues shy of where the CDR3 ends; the end is completed using the germline J gene. This entry comes from a study of T cell clonality in common variable immunodeficiency. Study-wide results and caveats: TCRbeta clonality was increased in CVID versus healthy controls.

V shed 4 bases and J 5 bases; nucleotides not matched to a gene: 13. CDR3 length equals 19 residues. Per germline, CDR1 LGHNA and CDR2 YNFKEQ. Blood samples were heparinized, about 5 to 9 ml per donor. TCRdb's copy holds only in-frame clones and misses some; the assay was immunoSEQ multiplex PCR. The sample contains tens of thousands of clones, none occurring once; 1.7% lies in the top ten. The sample was peripheral blood mononuclear cells. The source of this sequence is a person aged 18 to 70 in good health. The J gene is TRBJ2-1, the V gene TRBV4-2; TRBD2 matches at 14 bases. The CDR3 loop reads CASSPPGLAGGPKDNEQFF. The part of the CDR3 DNA that was read is TGTGCCAGCAGCCCCCCTGGACTAGCGGGGGGACCAAAAGACAATGAG.